The clone carrying this T cell receptor beta chain is deemed hyperexpanded. What it binds is not known. The sample originates from a study of breast tumors, draining lymph nodes, adjacent tissues. Findings and limits, study-wide: Luminal-like breast cancer showed significantly higher tumor–nontumor repertoire similarity than basal-like.

From germline, CDR1 is SGDLS and CDR2 YYNGEE. This CDR3 region has 15 residues. V lost 0 bases and J lost 1, with 9 bases in between. TCRdb reprocessed the multiplex PCR reads with MiXCR, giving one entry per CDR3 protein. The sample has around 13,000 distinct CDR3 sequences; roughly half are singletons. The source of this sequence is a female donor with breast cancer. Some clones in this sample may be carry-over from other donors' samples. This chain connects TRBV9 to TRBJ2-3; D remains ambiguous. The sample comprised tumor-adjacent breast tissue. CDR3 bases: TGTGCCAGCAGCGTAGGTACTACCGGCACAGATACGCAGTATTTT. Residues: CASSVGTTGTDTQYF.